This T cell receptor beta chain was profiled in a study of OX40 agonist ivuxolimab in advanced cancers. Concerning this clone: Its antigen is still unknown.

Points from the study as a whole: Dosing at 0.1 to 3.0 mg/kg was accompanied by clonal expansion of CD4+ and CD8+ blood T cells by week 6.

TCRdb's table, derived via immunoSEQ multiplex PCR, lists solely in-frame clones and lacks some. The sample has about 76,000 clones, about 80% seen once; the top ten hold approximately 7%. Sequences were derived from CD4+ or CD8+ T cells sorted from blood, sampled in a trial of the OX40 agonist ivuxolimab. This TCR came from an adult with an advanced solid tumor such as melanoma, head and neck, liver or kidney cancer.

CDR3 sequence: CASSLVTGTGPYEQYF. The CDR3 DNA is TGTGCCAGCAGCTTAGTAACCGGGACAGGGCCCTACGAGCAGTACTTC. The chain recombines TRBV11-3 with TRBJ2-7, with 9 nucleotides matching TRBD1. Germline lookup yields CDR1 SGHNT and CDR2 YENEEA. There are 16 residues in the CDR3. After removal of 1 base from V and 2 bases from J, the junction contained 6 bases not matched to a gene.